The sequence of this TCR beta chain was determined in a study of T cell repertoires in cytomegalovirus infection (dated by TCRdb to the late 2010s). Concerning the study at large: Donor HLA type was relevant to the analysis, because carriage of CMV infection together with the matching HLA type was indicated by public TCR beta signatures.

The instrument given in TCRdb is Illumina HiSeq 1500. TCRdb's own reprocessing of the public reads used fastp at Q25 and MiXCR and kept productive beta chains. CDR3 protein duplicates are merged, each entry listing the most common genes and DNA. The sample table contains more than 650,000 distinct CDR3 sequences; only one count was recorded for less than 40% of them. The top ten clones comprise 2.5% to 3.5% of the sample. V gives up 4 bases and J gives up 4 bases, and the segment between their germline ends measures 23 bases. The CDR3 goes from the cysteine to the phenylalanine over 19 residues. Of the read, only the CDR3 DNA is kept; its 57 bases are in frame from base 1. Taken from the germline V gene (reference sequence), the CDR1 and CDR2 loops are SEHNR and FQNEAQ. Comments on this clonotype: Its antigen is not yet known. Base qualities are not provided; no much larger clone lies one nucleotide away.

On the study overall, not on this receptor specifically: The ex vivo response was dominated by HLA-C-restricted CMV-specific TCR beta clonotypes, which also provided the single most frequent clonotype in two of eight donors. Carriers of CMV infection plus the relevant HLA type were discriminated by the cumulative frequency of public TCR beta family members in the study cohort and in an independent 352-donor cohort.

The source of this sequence is a human donor in good health (CMV status not recorded). Some clones in this sample may be carry-over from other donors' samples. The rearranged segments are TRBV7-9 and TRBJ2-6, and TRBD1 may be the D gene, going by 5 matching bases. The sequencing sample was made of PBMCs. The CDR3 has the sequence CASSSTDPTGSSGANVLTF. The base sequence is TGTGCCAGCAGCTCGACGGACCCAACAGGTTCTTCGGGGGCCAACGTCCTGACTTTC.